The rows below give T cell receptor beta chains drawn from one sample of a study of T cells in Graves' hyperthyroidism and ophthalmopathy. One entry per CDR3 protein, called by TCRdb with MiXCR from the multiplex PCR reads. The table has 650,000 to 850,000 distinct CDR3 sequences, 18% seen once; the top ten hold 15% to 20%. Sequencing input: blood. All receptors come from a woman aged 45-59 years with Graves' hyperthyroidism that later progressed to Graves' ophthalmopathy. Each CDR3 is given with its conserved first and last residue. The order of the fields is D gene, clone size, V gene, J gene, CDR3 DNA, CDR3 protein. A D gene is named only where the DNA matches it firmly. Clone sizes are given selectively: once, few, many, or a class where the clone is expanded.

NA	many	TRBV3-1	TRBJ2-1	TGTGCCAGCAGCCAATCCGCGGACTTTGGTTCGTGGAATGAGCAGTTCTTC	CASSQSADFGSWNEQFF
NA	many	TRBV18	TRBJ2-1	TGTGCCAGCTCACCTTTACAGACAGGCAGGGCCTACGGTGAGCAGTTCTTC	CASSPLQTGRAYGEQFF
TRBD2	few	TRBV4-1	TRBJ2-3	TGCGCCAGCAGCCGAACTAGCGGGGGGTTGACAGATACGCAGTATTTT	CASSRTSGGLTDTQYF
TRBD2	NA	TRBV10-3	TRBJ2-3	TGTGCCATCAGTGGGCGGAGCGGGGGAGACCCAGATACGCAGTATTTT	CAISGRSGGDPDTQYF
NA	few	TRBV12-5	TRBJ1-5	TGTGCTAGTGCCCAAGGAGATAGCAATCAGCCCCAGCATTTT	CASAQGDSNQPQHF
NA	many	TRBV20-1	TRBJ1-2	TGCAGTGCTAGGGGTTGGCAGGACTATGGCTACACCTTC	CSARGWQDYGYTF
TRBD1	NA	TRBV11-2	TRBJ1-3	TGTGCCAGCAGCTTGGACAGGGCAAGCTCTGGAAACACCATATATTTT	CASSLDRASSGNTIYF
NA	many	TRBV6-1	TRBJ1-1	TGTGCCAGCACCGCGGGACGGATGAACACTGAAGCTTTCTTT	CASTAGRMNTEAFF
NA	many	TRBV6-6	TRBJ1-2	TGTGCCAGCAGTTACTCCAGACGGAACTATGGCTACACCTTC	CASSYSRRNYGYTF
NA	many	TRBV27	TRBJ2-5	TGTGCCAGCAGTTTCGACACCTTCAAGGGGACCCAGTACTTC	CASSFDTFKGTQYF
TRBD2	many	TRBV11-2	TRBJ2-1	TGTGCCAGCAGCTCTAGCGGGGGGCTCTCCTACAATGAGCAGTTCTTC	CASSSSGGLSYNEQFF
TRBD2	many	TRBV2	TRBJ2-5	TGTGCCAGCAGGGTACTAGCGGGGGGCCAAGAGACCCAGTACTTC	CASRVLAGGQETQYF
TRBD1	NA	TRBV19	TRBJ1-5	TGTGCCACCCAGACAGGGGGATTCAATCAGCCCCAGCATTTT	CATQTGGFNQPQHF
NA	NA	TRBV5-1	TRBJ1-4	TGCGCCAGCAGCTTGACGGGCACAGCGGCTAATGAAAAACTGTTTTTT	CASSLTGTAANEKLFF
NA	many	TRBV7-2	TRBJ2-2	TGTGCCAGCAGCTTAGACCGGGACCTGAACACCGGGGAGCTGTTTTTT	CASSLDRDLNTGELFF
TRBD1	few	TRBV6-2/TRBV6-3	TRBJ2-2	TGTGCCAGCAGACCCCCGGGACAGGGGGACACCGGGGAGCTGTTTTTT	CASRPPGQGDTGELFF
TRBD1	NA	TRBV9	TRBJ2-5	TGTGCCAGCAGCGGACAGGGGTGGGAGACCCAGTACTTC	CASSGQGWETQYF
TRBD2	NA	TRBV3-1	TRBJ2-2	TGTGCCAGCAGGGGAACTAGCGGGGGGGCATTATACACCGGGGAGCTGTTTTTT	CASRGTSGGALYTGELFF
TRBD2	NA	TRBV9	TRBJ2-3	TGTGCCAGCAGCGTAACCGGGACTAGCGGCTGGGATACGCAGTATTTT	CASSVTGTSGWDTQYF
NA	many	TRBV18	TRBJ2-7	TGTGCCAGCTCTCCAGGGATTTCCTACGAGCAGTACTTC	CASSPGISYEQYF
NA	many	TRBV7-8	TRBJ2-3	TGTGCCAGCAGCTTCGTACGCCCAGAGGGCACAGATACGCAGTATTTT	CASSFVRPEGTDTQYF
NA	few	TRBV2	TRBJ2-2	TGTGCCAGCAGCCGAGCCCGAGCCGGGGAGCTGTTTTTT	CASSRARAGELFF
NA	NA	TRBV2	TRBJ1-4	TGTGCCAGCAGTCCCAGGAGAACTGCAACTAATGAAAAACTGTTTTTT	CASSPRRTATNEKLFF
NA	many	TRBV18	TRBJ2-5	TGTGCCAGCTCACCAAGTAGTGGGTCGGGACAAGAGACCCAGTACTTC	CASSPSSGSGQETQYF
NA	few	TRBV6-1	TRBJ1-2	TGTGCCAGCTTGGAATCGGGGGCCACGAACTATGGCTACACCTTC	CASLESGATNYGYTF
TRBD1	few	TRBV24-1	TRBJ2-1	TGTGCCACCAGTGACGCCATGGGGACAGGGAGCAATGAGCAGTTCTTC	CATSDAMGTGSNEQFF
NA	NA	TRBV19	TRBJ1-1	TGTGCCAGTACCTATGGGGAGTTTGAAGCTTTCTTT	CASTYGEFEAFF
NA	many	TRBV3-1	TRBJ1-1	TGTGCCAGCAGCCAACACACTGAAGCTTTCTTT	CASSQHTEAFF
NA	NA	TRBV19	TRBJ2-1	TGTGCCAGTAGTATTGTGGCGGTCAATGAGCAGTTCTTC	CASSIVAVNEQFF
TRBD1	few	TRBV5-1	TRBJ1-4	TGCGCCAGCAGCTCACGACAGGGGGAGAAAACTAATGAAAAACTGTTTTTT	CASSSRQGEKTNEKLFF
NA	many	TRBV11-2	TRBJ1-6	TGTGCCAGCAGCTTAAGCAGGGCGGATTCACCCCTCCACTTT	CASSLSRADSPLHF
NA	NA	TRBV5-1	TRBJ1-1	TGCGCCAGCAGCTTGAGTGGTAGGGAGTACACTGAAGCTTTCTTT	CASSLSGREYTEAFF
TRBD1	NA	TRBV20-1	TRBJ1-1	TGCAGTGCTAGAGTCAAGGGGACAGGAAGCACTGAAGCTTTCTTT	CSARVKGTGSTEAFF
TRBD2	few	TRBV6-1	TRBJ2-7	TGTGCCAGCAGCACACGCGGGCGGGGGGGCTATGAGCAGTACTTC	CASSTRGRGGYEQYF
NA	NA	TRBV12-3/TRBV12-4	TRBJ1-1	TGTGCCAGCAGTGCAGGCAACACTGGAGCTTTCTTT	CASSAGNTGAFF
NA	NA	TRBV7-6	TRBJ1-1	TGTGCCAGCAGCTCCAACAGCGACATGAACACTGAAGCTTTCTTT	CASSSNSDMNTEAFF
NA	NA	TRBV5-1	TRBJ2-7	TGCGCCAGCAGCGGGGGGGCGAGCTCCTACGAGCAGTACTTC	CASSGGASSYEQYF
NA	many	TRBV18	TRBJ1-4	TGTGCCAGCTCACGGCAGGACAGATATGAAAAACTGTTTTTT	CASSRQDRYEKLFF
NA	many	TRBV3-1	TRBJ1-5	TGTGCCAGCAGCCAAGATCACCAGAGCAATCAGCCCCAGCATTTT	CASSQDHQSNQPQHF
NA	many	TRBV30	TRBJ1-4	TGTGCCTGGAGAGTCTTGGGAGGGGGAGAAAAACTGTTTTTT	CAWRVLGGGEKLFF
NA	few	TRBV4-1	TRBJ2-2	TGCGCCAGCAGCCCCCGGCAGGGAAATGTACGGGAGCTGTTTTTT	CASSPRQGNVRELFF
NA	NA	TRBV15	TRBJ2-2	TGTGCCACCAGCCTCGATAAGGGGAACACCGGGGAGCTGTTTTTT	CATSLDKGNTGELFF
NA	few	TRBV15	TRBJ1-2	TGTGCCACCAGCAGAGGGCGGGGGTTCTATGGCTACACCTTC	CATSRGRGFYGYTF
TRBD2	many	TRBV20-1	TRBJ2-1	TGCAGTGCTAGTCCCGGGACTAGCGGGGGGGCAAATGAGCAGTTCTTC	CSASPGTSGGANEQFF
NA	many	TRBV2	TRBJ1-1	TGTGCCAGTCAGCTGGCGAACACTGAAGCTTTCTTT	CASQLANTEAFF
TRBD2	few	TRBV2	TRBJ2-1	TGTGCCAGCGGCCGGGGGGACTCCTACAATGAGCAGTTCTTC	CASGRGDSYNEQFF
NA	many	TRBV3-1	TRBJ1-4	TGTGCCAGCAGCCATCTTGGACCCTCCCAAAATGAAAAACTGTTTTTT	CASSHLGPSQNEKLFF
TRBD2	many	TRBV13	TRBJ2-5	TGTGCCAGCAGCTCCCGAAGAGGGGCGGGAGCACAAGAGACCCAGTACTTC	CASSSRRGAGAQETQYF